This T cell receptor beta chain was identified in a study of tumor-infiltrating lymphocytes in primary liver carcinoma. CDR3 length: 12 residues. Germline assignment: CDR1 MGHRA and CDR2 YSYEKL. Production of TCR beta cDNA used roughly 500 ng total RNA together with a constant-region primer. Three rounds of nested multiplex PCR with slightly modified ARM-PCR produced TCR beta libraries. TRBV1-TRBV30 forward primers paired with a C-beta reverse primer were used in the first two PCR rounds, which ran approximately 11 cycles each. TCRdb called the multiplex PCR reads again in MiXCR, with one record for every CDR3 protein. Among almost 45,000 distinct CDR3 sequences listed, approximately 82% were seen once. Details on this clonotype: The junction differs from germline at one of its ends, possibly a read error.

The study co-extracted DNA and RNA from roughly 20-30 mg of unsorted bulk tissue. Surgical resection was used to treat these primary liver carcinoma patients. This TCR derives from a woman in her thirties with primary liver carcinoma and hepatitis B virus infection. J is TRBJ1-4 and V is TRBV4-1, with unresolved D. The sequencing input was tumor-adjacent normal liver tissue. The DNA for the CDR3 is TGCGCCAGCAAGGGAGGCCGGGAAAAACAGTTTTTT. Its protein is CASKGGREKQFF.